The 29 T cell receptor beta chains below all came from one sample that was sequenced in a study of blood T cell repertoires in COVID-19. Assay used: immunoSEQ multiplex PCR; TCRdb lists only in-frame clones, some missing. In the table there are roughly 160,000 clones, roughly 81% of which are singletons. The sample comprised peripheral blood. The receptors derive from a man aged 40-55 years with acute or convalescent COVID-19.

The genes are TRBV5-4 and TRBJ2-3; perhaps TRBD1 as D (6 bases). CDR1 is SGHNT and CDR2 is YYREEE in the germline V gene (reference sequence). The CDR3 covers 16 residues. The germline V and J ends were trimmed by 4 bases and 8 bases, with 23 bases remaining between them. The CDR3 bases are TGTGCCAGCAGCATCGGAGAGGACCGGACAGACGGTACGCAGTATTTT. This encodes CASSIGEDRTDGTQYF. Variable domain in full (rest from reference TRBV5-4 and TRBJ2-3): ETGVTQSPTHLIKTRGQQVTLRCSSQSGHNTVSWYQQALGQGPQFIFQYYREEENGRGNFPPRFSGLQFPNYSSELNVNALELDDSALYLCASSIGEDRTDGTQYFGPGTRLTVL.

In regard to this clone: Different DNA sequences within this sample yield the same CDR3. This chain connects TRBV19 to TRBJ1-1; D may be TRBD1 (5 bases). The CDR3 loop spans 13 amino acids. The V end was cut by 5 bases, the J end by 0 bases, with 7 bases between. Germline V CDR1 and CDR2: LNHDA, SQIVND (reference sequence). CDR3 DNA: TGTGCCAGTAGTGGACAATTGAACACTGAAGCTTTCTTT. This sequence encodes CASSGQLNTEAFF.

The chain joins TRBV5-1 to TRBJ1-6; D is uncertain. The CDR3 sequence is 15 residues long. Germline V gene lookup returns CDR1 SGHRS and CDR2 YFSETQ. Trimming cost V 1 base and J 8 bases, with 13 bases left between them. The CDR3 is CASSLLAGNHSPLHF. CDR3 DNA: TGCGCCAGCAGCTTGTTGGCGGGGAACCATTCACCCCTCCACTTT.

The V gene is TRBV4-1, the J gene TRBJ1-2; D is possibly TRBD1 (5 bases). Germline CDR1 and CDR2: MGHRA and YSYEKL. V was trimmed by 1 base and J by 5 bases, leaving 11 bases between them. The CDR3 length is 14 residues. In DNA form, the CDR3 reads TGCGCCAGCAGCCAAGCCATCCAGGGATATGGCTACACCTTC. Encoded protein: CASSQAIQGYGYTF.

The V gene is TRBV3-1 (or the pseudogene TRBV3-2), the J gene TRBJ1-4, with 7 bases matching TRBD1. This CDR3 has 15 residues. The germline gives CDR1 LGHDT, CDR2 YNNKEL (reference sequence). Trimming at V came to 1 base and at J to 3 bases, leaving 2 bases not matched to a gene. The CDR3 DNA is TGTGCCAGCAGCCAAGGGGACAGCGCTAATGAAAAACTGTTTTTT. It is translated as CASSQGDSANEKLFF.

The chain has TRBV7-2 and TRBJ2-3, with a weak D call TRBD2 (6 bases). Trimming removed 6 bases from V and 1 base from J, with 14 bases in between. The CDR3 is 15 residues long. Germline CDR1 is SGHTA and CDR2 is FQGNSA. Here the CDR3 DNA reads TGTGCCAGCAGAGTTGGAGGGTGGGGCACAGATACGCAGTATTTT. It translates to CASRVGGWGTDTQYF.

The gene calls are TRBV7-9 and TRBJ1-2; D unclear. Germline lookup yields CDR1 SEHNR and CDR2 FQNEAQ (reference sequence). The CDR3 totals 11 residues. V was shortened by 8 bases and J by 4 bases, with 8 bases between the two germline ends. The CDR3 sequence: CASGGIYGYTF. For the CDR3, the DNA is TGTGCCAGCGGCGGGATCTATGGCTACACCTTC.

The chain carries TRBV7-2 and TRBJ2-1; 8 positions match TRBD1. From germline, CDR1 is SGHTA and CDR2 FQGNSA. Unmatched junction bases numbered 7, after V lost 1 base and J lost 5 bases. The CDR3 spans 16 residues. The CDR3 DNA reads as TGTGCCAGCAGCTTAGGGACAGGGTTCGTCAACAATGAGCAGTTCTTC. This encodes CASSLGTGFVNNEQFF. Filled out from reference TRBV7-2 and TRBJ2-1, the complete variable domain reads GAGVSQSPSNKVTEKGKDVELRCDPISGHTALYWYRQSLGQGLEFLIYFQGNSAPDKSGLPSDRFSAERTGGSVSTLTIQRTQQEDSAVYLCASSLGTGFVNNEQFFGPGTRLTVL.

The chain has TRBV10-3 and TRBJ2-2; 8 bases match TRBD1. Germline V gives CDR1 ENHRY, CDR2 SYGVKD. Trimming cost V 7 bases and J 1 base; bases outside gene matches: 2. This CDR3 has 14 residues. CDR3: CAIKGTGNTGELFF. As DNA, the CDR3 is TGTGCCATCAAGGGGACAGGGAACACCGGGGAGCTGTTTTTT.

The chain joins TRBV19 to TRBJ1-5; D may be TRBD1 (6 bases). From germline, CDR1 is LNHDA and CDR2 SQIVND (reference sequence). The CDR3 extends over 14 amino acids. V dropped 3 bases and J dropped 8 bases, with 14 bases sitting between them. The DNA of the CDR3 is TGTGCCAGTAGTATTGGGCAGGGGCTAGAGCCCCAGCATTTT. Amino acids: CASSIGQGLEPQHF. The full variable domain, completed using reference TRBV19 and TRBJ1-5, is DGGITQSPKYLFRKEGQNVTLSCEQNLNHDAMYWYRQDPGQGLRLIYYSQIVNDFQKGDIAEGYSVSREKKESFPLTVTSAQKNPTAFYLCASSIGQGLEPQHFGDGTRLSIL.

In its sample, this clone was seen once. The rearrangement links TRBV6-5 to TRBJ2-7; tentatively, D is TRBD1 (6 bases). Trimming removed 6 bases at V and 3 bases at J, with 15 bases between. CDR1 is MNHEY and CDR2 is SVGAGI in the germline V gene. CDR3 length: 14 residues. As DNA, the CDR3 is TGTGCCAGCAGGGTCGGACAGAGATTCTACGAGCAGTACTTC. Residues: CASRVGQRFYEQYF.

V usage is TRBV19 and J usage is TRBJ2-2, with 9 bases that match TRBD1. Germline V gene data show CDR1 as LNHDA and CDR2 as SQIVND (reference sequence). J was trimmed by 5 bases and V by 4 bases; bases with no gene match: 8. The CDR3 contains 16 residues. This CDR3 is CASSTKDRGVTGELFF. The CDR3 DNA follows: TGTGCCAGTAGTACTAAGGACAGGGGAGTAACCGGGGAGCTGTTTTTT. The variable domain in full, with the rest retrieved from reference TRBV19 and TRBJ2-2, is DGGITQSPKYLFRKEGQNVTLSCEQNLNHDAMYWYRQDPGQGLRLIYYSQIVNDFQKGDIAEGYSVSREKKESFPLTVTSAQKNPTAFYLCASSTKDRGVTGELFFGEGSRLTVL.

A note on this clone: One end of the junction is discordant with germline, which a read error may explain. The V call is TRBV7-7, the J call TRBJ2-1, with 8 bases that match TRBD2. This CDR3 spans 14 amino acids. Looked up from germline, CDR1 is SSHAT and CDR2 is FNYEAQ (reference sequence). The CDR3 here is CASSWGLGANEQFF. The DNA for the CDR3 is TGTGCTAGCAGCTGGGGACTAGGGGCCAATGAGCAGTTCTTC.

The CDR3 here is CASSWGTGDQPQHF. The CDR3 nucleotides are TGTGCCAGCAGCTGGGGGACAGGGGATCAGCCCCAGCATTTT. The V call is TRBV7-9, the J call TRBJ1-5; TRBD1 agrees at 10 bases. J lost 5 bases, V lost 4 bases, and 2 bases had no gene match. CDR1 and CDR2 (germline): SEHNR, FQNEAQ (reference sequence). This CDR3 comprises 14 residues.

The CDR3 loop is CASSRQGLQTDTQYF. In DNA form, the CDR3 reads TGTGCCAGCAGCCGGCAGGGACTTCAGACAGATACGCAGTATTTT. The V and J genes are TRBV5-6 and TRBJ2-3, with D possibly TRBD2 on 6 matching bases. Between the trimmed V and J ends, which lost 4 bases and 3 bases, there was a span of 15 bases. Germline lookup yields CDR1 SGHDT and CDR2 YYEEEE. The CDR3 runs 15 residues.

V usage is TRBV7-4 and J usage is TRBJ2-5; TRBD2 is a possible D gene (5 bases). V gave up 0 bases and J gave up 7 bases, with 6 bases separating them. This CDR3 contains 12 residues. The germline gives CDR1 SGHVT, CDR2 SQSDAQ. DNA of the CDR3: TGTGCCAGCAGCTTAGCCCGGGGGACCCAGTACTTC. As protein: CASSLARGTQYF.

This clone appeared a single time. The J gene is TRBJ2-3, the V gene TRBV7-3; D gene unclear. The V end was cut by 3 bases, the J end by 0 bases, with 10 bases between. This CDR3 contains 15 residues. Per the germline V gene, CDR1 is SGHTA and CDR2 is FQGTGA. CDR3 loop: CASSFVTTSTDTQYF. In DNA, the CDR3 is TGTGCCAGCAGCTTTGTCACCACTAGCACAGATACGCAGTATTTT.

The rearrangement joins TRBV2 to TRBJ1-3, with D uncertain. The CDR3 is made up of 15 amino acids. Per germline, CDR1 SNHLY and CDR2 FYNNEI. V dropped 2 bases and J dropped 0 bases, with 8 bases sitting between them. This chain's CDR3 is CASSERTGSGNTIYF. The CDR3 region has the DNA TGTGCCAGCAGTGAACGGACTGGCTCTGGAAACACCATATATTTT.

CDR3 sequence (DNA): TGTGCCAGCAGTCCCTTCCTCGGGTCCCCTGAAGCTTTCTTT. As protein: CASSPFLGSPEAFF. V and J are TRBV9 and TRBJ1-1; D not certain. The CDR3 extends over 14 amino acids. Trimming shortened V by 5 bases and J by 6 bases, and 17 bases separated the two germline ends. Per germline, CDR1 SGDLS and CDR2 YYNGEE.

This rearrangement joins TRBV14 to TRBJ2-5; TRBD1 is a possible D gene (6 bases). This CDR3 contains 14 residues. The germline gives CDR1 SGHDN, CDR2 FVKESK. Trimming shortened V by 3 bases and J by 1 base, and 9 bases separated the two germline ends. The CDR3 sequence is CASSHRTVQETQYF. CDR3 sequence (DNA): TGTGCCAGCAGCCACCGGACAGTCCAAGAGACCCAGTACTTC.

The rearrangement links TRBV7-2 to TRBJ1-2; D is possibly TRBD1 (5 bases). With 3 bases removed from V and 3 bases from J, the gap between germline ends came to 14 bases. Germline CDR1 and CDR2: SGHTA and FQGNSA. The CDR3 covers 15 residues. CDR3 nucleotides: TGTGCCAGCAGCTTTCAAGGGGCTTTAGACTATGGCTACACCTTC. Protein: CASSFQGALDYGYTF.

V and J are TRBV11-3 and TRBJ1-1, with a weak D call TRBD1 (5 bases). Trimming cost V 5 bases and J 1 base, with 14 bases left between them. The CDR3 runs 15 residues. Germline lookup yields CDR1 SGHNT and CDR2 YENEEA. The CDR3 region is CASSKGHPPNTEAFF. The CDR3, as DNA: TGTGCCAGCAGCAAAGGACATCCCCCGAACACTGAAGCTTTCTTT.

V usage is TRBV5-1 and J usage is TRBJ2-1, with 13 bases identical to TRBD2. Germline lookup yields CDR1 SGHRS and CDR2 YFSETQ. This CDR3 has 16 amino acids. J was trimmed by 9 bases and V by 0 bases; bases with no gene match: 6. The CDR3, as DNA: TGCGCCAGCAGCTTGGGGGGACTAGCGGGGCAGGGTGAGCAGTTCTTC. Its protein is CASSLGGLAGQGEQFF.

The V gene is TRBV5-1, the J gene TRBJ1-3, with 7 bases matching TRBD1. The CDR3 consists of 17 residues. CDR1 SGHRS and CDR2 YFSETQ come from the germline V gene. V trimming: 4 bases; J trimming: 0 bases; junction bases outside the gene matches: 10. CDR3 region: CASSTQGGGASGNTIYF. Here the CDR3 DNA reads TGCGCCAGCAGCACCCAAGGAGGGGGCGCCTCTGGAAACACCATATATTTT.

The chain is built from TRBV30 and TRBJ1-2; perhaps TRBD1 as D (5 bases). Trimming removed 5 bases from V and 4 bases from J, with 11 bases in between. The CDR3 length is 12 residues. Germline V lookup: CDR1 GTSNPN, CDR2 SVGIG (reference sequence). DNA for the CDR3: TGTGCCTGGCGACAGCCTCCCTATGGCTACACCTTC. It translates to CAWRQPPYGYTF. Based on the CDR3 plus reference TRBV30 and TRBJ1-2, the full variable domain is SQTIHQWPATLVQPVGSPLSLECTVEGTSNPNLYWYRQAAGRGLQLLFYSVGIGQISSEVPQNLSASRPQDRQFILSSKKLLLSDSGFYLCAWRQPPYGYTFGSGTRLTVV.

The J gene is TRBJ1-1, the V gene TRBV5-1; D is perhaps TRBD1 (5 bases). Trimming removed 0 bases at V and 3 bases at J, with 9 bases between. Germline V gives CDR1 SGHRS, CDR2 YFSETQ. The CDR3 length is 14 residues. CDR3: CASSLAARDTEAFF. CDR3 in DNA: TGCGCCAGCAGCTTGGCCGCCAGGGACACTGAAGCTTTCTTT. Full variable domain (remainder filled in from reference TRBV5-1 and TRBJ1-1): KAGVTQTPRYLIKTRGQQVTLSCSPISGHRSVSWYQQTPGQGLQFLFEYFSETQRNKGNFPGRFSGRQFSNSRSEMNVSTLELGDSALYLCASSLAARDTEAFFGQGTRLTVV.

The chain is built from TRBV24-1 and TRBJ2-7, with D possibly matching TRBD1 (6 bases). Germline V gives CDR1 KGHDR, CDR2 SFDVKD. V gave up 2 bases and J gave up 8 bases, with 15 bases separating them. This CDR3 comprises 14 residues. This CDR3 is CATSDWGTREKQYF. The CDR3 DNA reads as TGTGCCACCAGTGATTGGGGGACAAGGGAGAAGCAGTACTTC.

Comments on this clone: Other DNA sequences in the same sample also yield this CDR3. The rearrangement uses TRBV7-2 and TRBJ1-5; no firm D call. The CDR3 is made up of 12 amino acids. The V end lost 1 base, the J end lost 7 bases, and 5 bases lay between the germline ends. Germline CDR1 is SGHTA and CDR2 is FQGNSA. CDR3 protein: CASSLDSQPQHF. DNA of the CDR3: TGTGCCAGCAGCTTAGACTCACAGCCCCAGCATTTT.

V usage is TRBV25-1 and J usage is TRBJ2-7; TRBD1 might be the D (5 bases). The length of the CDR3 is 13 residues. Trimming stripped 1 base from V and 6 bases from J, with 10 bases between. Germline assignment: CDR1 MGHDK and CDR2 SYGVNS. The CDR3 loop is CASSEFVRAEQYF. Written as DNA, the CDR3 is TGTGCCAGCAGTGAATTTGTCAGGGCCGAGCAGTACTTC.